Each of the 20 T cell receptor beta chains below was sequenced from the same sample in a study of control samples from healthy donors and cancer patients. Assay used: immunoSEQ multiplex PCR; TCRdb lists only in-frame clones, some missing. Of some 94,000 clones in the sample, roughly 91% were seen once. Sequencing input: PBMCs. These TCRs come from a woman in her fifties or sixties with colorectal cancer.

The CDR3 DNA reads as TGTGCCAGCAGTTCCGGACAGGGTGCTGGCGAGCAGTACGTC. The encoded protein is CASSSGQGAGEQYV. The rearrangement links TRBV28 to TRBJ2-7, with 8 bases that match TRBD1. The CDR3 length is 14 residues. CDR1 and CDR2 (germline): MDHEN, SYDVKM. J lost 6 bases, V lost 4 bases, and 8 bases had no gene match.

Notes on this clone: Additional DNA sequences in this sample encode the identical CDR3. This sequence joins TRBV5-1 and TRBJ2-3, with D possibly being TRBD2 (6 bases). The CDR3 covers 15 residues. Germline lookup yields CDR1 SGHRS and CDR2 YFSETQ. Trimming left V 0 bases short and J 0 bases short, with 8 bases between. Here the CDR3 reads CASSLVGGSTDTQYF. DNA for the CDR3: TGCGCCAGCAGCTTGGTCGGGGGAAGCACAGATACGCAGTATTTT.

The rearrangement links TRBV7-2 to TRBJ2-7; tentatively, D is TRBD2 (5 bases). The CDR3 is 13 residues long. Germline V gene sequence: CDR1 SGHTA, CDR2 FQGNSA. V lost 3 bases, J lost 5 bases, and 11 bases lay in between. The CDR3 coding sequence is TGTGCCAGCAGCTTGAGGACTCACCACGAGCAGTACGTC. Protein product: CASSLRTHHEQYV.

The J gene is TRBJ1-5, the V gene TRBV18; 7 bases agree with TRBD1. V gave up 3 bases and J gave up 11 bases; unmatched junction bases: 13. CDR3 length equals 15 residues. Per germline, CDR1 KGHSH and CDR2 LQKENI. Written as DNA, the CDR3 is TGTGCCAGCTCACCGGGACAGTCCCTTATAGGAGCCCAGCATTTT. This codes for CASSPGQSLIGAQHF.

This clone was recorded a few times. V usage is TRBV6-5 and J usage is TRBJ2-5, with 12 bases aligning to TRBD2. Trimming at V came to 3 bases and at J to 2 bases, leaving 4 bases not matched to a gene. In germline, CDR1 is MNHEY, CDR2 SVGAGI. The CDR3 is 16 amino acids. CDR3 region: CASSYALAGGQETQYF. The CDR3 DNA is TGTGCCAGCAGTTATGCACTAGCGGGGGGTCAAGAGACCCAGTACTTC.

In this sample, this clone turned up a few times. The genes are TRBV12-5 and TRBJ2-5, with D possibly called TRBD1 or TRBD2 (5 bases each). CDR1 and CDR2 from the germline V gene are LGHNT and FRNRAP. This CDR3 spans 13 amino acids. With 5 bases removed from V and 5 bases from J, the gap between germline ends came to 12 bases. The CDR3 loop is CASGVDRGETQYF. Here the CDR3 DNA reads TGTGCTAGTGGTGTAGACAGAGGGGAGACCCAGTACTTC.

V usage is TRBV6-1 and J usage is TRBJ1-2; D remains ambiguous. V was pared by 4 bases and J by 2 bases, with 17 bases between. There are 16 residues in the CDR3. Germline CDR1 is MNHNS and CDR2 is SASEGT. CDR3 nucleotide sequence: TGTGCCAGCAGTGCCGCCTCCCTGCAAGGGAACTATGGCTACACCTTC. Protein sequence: CASSAASLQGNYGYTF.

V and J are TRBV19 and TRBJ2-4, with 8 bases that match TRBD1. CDR1 and CDR2 from the germline V gene are LNHDA and SQIVND (reference sequence). Trimming cost V 0 bases and J 0 bases; bases outside gene matches: 7. This CDR3 contains 18 residues. The CDR3 protein is CASSIEGQDGLAKNIQYF. The CDR3 nucleotides read TGTGCCAGTAGTATAGAGGGACAGGATGGATTAGCCAAAAACATTCAGTACTTC.

This chain joins TRBV18 and TRBJ2-5, with D maybe TRBD2 (7 bases). V was cut by 4 bases and J by 2 bases, with 14 bases left in between. CDR1 and CDR2 from the germline V gene are KGHSH and LQKENI. CDR3 length: 15 amino acids. The CDR3 loop reads CASSHPGGSQETQYF. The CDR3 DNA reads as TGTGCCAGCTCACATCCGGGGGGCTCACAAGAGACCCAGTACTTC.

This clone counts as medium-sized. The chain uses TRBV7-9 and TRBJ2-2; D remains ambiguous. Per the germline V gene, CDR1 is SEHNR and CDR2 is FQNEAQ (reference sequence). V was trimmed by 5 bases and J by 0 bases, leaving 7 bases between them. This CDR3 region has 14 residues. DNA of the CDR3: TGTGCCAGCAGCACCAACCCGAACACCGGGGAGCTGTTTTTT. Its protein is CASSTNPNTGELFF.

This clone showed up just a few times. The chain combines TRBV12-3 or TRBV12-4 with TRBJ1-2; D might be TRBD1 (5 bases). V lost 4 bases to trimming and J lost 8 bases, with 8 bases between them. The CDR3 extends over 11 amino acids. The CDR3 DNA is TGTGCCAGCAGTTCGGGGCTGGGCTACACCTTC. It is translated as CASSSGLGYTF.

This chain uses TRBV4-1 with TRBJ2-6, with TRBD2 identical over 15 bases. CDR1 is MGHRA and CDR2 is YSYEKL in the germline V gene. Unmatched junction bases numbered 5, after V lost 2 bases and J lost 0 bases. The CDR3 spans 20 residues. Here the CDR3 reads CASSQPGLAGGTSGANVLTF. The CDR3 region has the DNA TGCGCCAGCAGCCAACCGGGACTAGCGGGAGGCACCTCTGGGGCCAACGTCCTGACTTTC.

The chain links TRBV6-5 to TRBJ2-5; 10 bases are a match to TRBD2. This CDR3 has 14 residues. Germline loops: CDR1 MNHEY, CDR2 SVGAGI. The trim removed 11 bases at V and 4 bases at J, leaving 10 bases unmatched. The CDR3 sequence is CAASGSGGVETQYF. CDR3 sequence (DNA): TGTGCCGCCTCGGGGAGCGGGGGGGTAGAGACCCAGTACTTC.

This chain connects TRBV6-5 to TRBJ1-4, with 7 bases aligning to TRBD1. Germline V gene sequence: CDR1 MNHEY, CDR2 SVGAGI. This CDR3 is built from 14 residues. J was trimmed by 5 bases and V by 10 bases; bases with no gene match: 10. The CDR3 sequence: CAILEGQNNEKLFF. The CDR3 bases are TGTGCCATTCTCGAGGGACAGAACAATGAAAAACTGTTTTTT.

J is TRBJ2-3 and V is TRBV5-1; D may be TRBD1 (5 bases). This CDR3 has 11 amino acids. Trimming removed 5 bases from V and 7 bases from J, with 8 bases in between. The V gene's germline CDR1 is SGHRS and CDR2 YFSETQ. The CDR3 reads CASSRQNTQYF. For the CDR3, the DNA is TGCGCCAGCAGTCGACAGAATACGCAGTATTTT.

The rearrangement uses TRBV5-6 and TRBJ2-7; D tentatively fits TRBD1 or TRBD2 (5 bases each). CDR3 length equals 15 residues. Germline V gene lookup returns CDR1 SGHDT and CDR2 YYEEEE. V lost 5 bases and J 2 bases, leaving 17 bases between the germline ends. CDR3 in amino acids: CASRPGAANPYEQYV. DNA of the CDR3: TGTGCCAGCAGGCCCGGGGCAGCTAACCCCTACGAGCAGTACGTC.

The rearrangement uses TRBV7-9 and TRBJ1-2, with 7 bases matching TRBD1. The germline CDR1 and CDR2 sequences are SEHNR and FQNEAQ (reference sequence). The CDR3 extends over 14 amino acids. The J segment lost 5 bases and the V segment lost 6 bases, leaving 9 bases of the junction unmatched. The CDR3 protein is CASRRDSQGYGYTF. The CDR3 region has the DNA TGTGCCAGCAGGAGGGACAGTCAGGGGTATGGCTACACCTTC. The full variable domain, its missing parts supplied by reference TRBV7-9 and TRBJ1-2, is DTGVSQNPRHKITKRGQNVTFRCDPISEHNRLYWYRQTLGQGPEFLTYFQNEAQLEKSRLLSDRFSAERPKGSFSTLEIQRTEQGDSAMYLCASRRDSQGYGYTFGSGTRLTVV.

This clone was detected only a few times. The chain combines TRBV18 with TRBJ2-7; the match to TRBD2 covers 7 bases. This CDR3 contains 12 residues. V lost 5 bases, J lost 4 bases, and 2 bases stayed unmatched. Germline lookup yields CDR1 KGHSH and CDR2 LQKENI. As DNA, the CDR3 is TGTGCCAGCTCATCAGCGGGGTACGAGCAGTACGTC. Translated: CASSSAGYEQYV.

This clone is a singleton in its sample. The DNA of the CDR3 is TGTGCCAGCTTGATCGGACAGGGGGCAGGAGAGACCCAGTACTTC. This codes for CASLIGQGAGETQYF. The genes are TRBV18 and TRBJ2-5; 11 bases are a match to TRBD1. This CDR3 region has 15 residues. Per germline, CDR1 KGHSH and CDR2 LQKENI. Unmatched junction bases numbered 8, after V lost 7 bases and J lost 4 bases.

This chain connects TRBV9 to TRBJ1-2, with TRBD1 matching over 8 bases. CDR3 length: 13 amino acids. Germline CDR1 is SGDLS and CDR2 is YYNGEE. J gave up 8 bases and V 2 bases, and 5 bases lay outside the gene matches. The CDR3 loop reads CASSVGQGYGYTF. The CDR3 bases are TGTGCCAGCAGCGTCGGACAGGGCTACGGCTACACCTTC.